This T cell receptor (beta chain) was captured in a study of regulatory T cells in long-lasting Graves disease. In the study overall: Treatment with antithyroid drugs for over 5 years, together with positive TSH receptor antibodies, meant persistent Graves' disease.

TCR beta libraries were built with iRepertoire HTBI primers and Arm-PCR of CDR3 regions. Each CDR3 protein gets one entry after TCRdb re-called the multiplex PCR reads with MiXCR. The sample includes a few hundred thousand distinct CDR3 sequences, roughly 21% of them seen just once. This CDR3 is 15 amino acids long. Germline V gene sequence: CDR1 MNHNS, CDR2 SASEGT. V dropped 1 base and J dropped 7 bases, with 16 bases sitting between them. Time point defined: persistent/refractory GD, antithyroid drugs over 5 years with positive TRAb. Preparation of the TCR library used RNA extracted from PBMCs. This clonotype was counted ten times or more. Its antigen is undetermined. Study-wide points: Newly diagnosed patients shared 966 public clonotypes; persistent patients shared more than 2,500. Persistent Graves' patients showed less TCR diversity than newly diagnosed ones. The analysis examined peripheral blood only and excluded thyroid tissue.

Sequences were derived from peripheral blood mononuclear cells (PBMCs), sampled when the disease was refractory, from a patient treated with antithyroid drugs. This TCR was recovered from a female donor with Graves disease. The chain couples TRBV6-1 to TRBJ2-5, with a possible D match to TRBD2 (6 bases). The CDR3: CASSEDWLALATQYF. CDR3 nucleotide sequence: TGTGCCAGCAGTGAAGATTGGCTAGCGCTGGCGACCCAGTACTTC.